This entry lists 18 T cell receptor beta chains sequenced from one sample in a study of control samples from healthy donors and cancer patients (dated by TCRdb to 2020 to 2022). The library was built by means of the immunoSEQ multiplex PCR assay. Not all clones reach the TCRdb copy of this immuneACCESS table, which keeps in-frame sequences only. Checked studies attribute under half of the gap to unresolved V genes and leave the rest unexplained. Across this sample there are 91,000 or so clones, with 80% to 95% seen only once. The ten largest make up roughly 0.9% of the sample. The sequenced sample consisted of blood. All receptors come from a woman aged 30 to 39 in good health.

This chain uses TRBV5-4 with TRBJ1-2; D is perhaps TRBD1 (6 bases). Trimming stripped 4 bases from V and 1 base from J, with 20 bases between. The CDR3 contains 17 residues. The V gene's germline CDR1 is SGHNT and CDR2 YYREEE (reference sequence). This chain's CDR3 is CASSQIVGGGYNYGYTF. CDR3 DNA: TGTGCCAGCAGCCAAATTGTAGGAGGGGGTTATAACTATGGCTACACCTTC.

The chain uses TRBV11-3 and TRBJ2-5; 10 bases map to TRBD2. The V gene's germline CDR1 is SGHNT and CDR2 YENEEA. The trim removed 1 base at V and 2 bases at J, leaving 4 bases unmatched. The CDR3 consists of 16 residues. The CDR3, as DNA: TGTGCCAGCAGCTTAGGCTTTAGCGGGAGGCAAGAGACCCAGTACTTC. As protein: CASSLGFSGRQETQYF.

V gene TRBV7-6 combines with J gene TRBJ1-3; D unresolved. The CDR3 extends over 16 amino acids. Trimming removed 6 bases from V and 1 base from J, with 16 bases in between. The V gene's germline CDR1 is SGHVS and CDR2 FNYEAQ. Here the CDR3 reads CASRLTSAPSGNTIYF. The CDR3 DNA reads as TGTGCCAGCAGATTGACCTCCGCGCCGTCTGGAAACACCATATATTTT.

V gene TRBV6-5 combines with J gene TRBJ2-1; 12 bases match TRBD2. With V trimmed by 2 bases and J by 5 bases, 4 bases remained unmatched. The CDR3 is made up of 16 amino acids. Per germline, CDR1 MNHEY and CDR2 SVGAGI. DNA for the CDR3: TGTGCCAGCAGTTACCCAACTAGCGGGGGGAACAATGAGCAGTTCTTC. Protein: CASSYPTSGGNNEQFF.

The chain has TRBV5-1 and TRBJ1-4; 10 bases agree with TRBD1. CDR1 SGHRS and CDR2 YFSETQ come from the germline V gene. The length of the CDR3 is 16 residues. J was trimmed by 6 bases and V by 0 bases; bases with no gene match: 5. Here the CDR3 reads CASSLAPGQGYEKLFF. The DNA of the CDR3 is TGCGCCAGCAGCTTGGCCCCGGGACAGGGGTATGAAAAACTGTTTTTT.

The rearrangement uses TRBV6-5 and TRBJ1-6; D is undetermined. CDR1 and CDR2 (germline): MNHEY, SVGAGI. The germline V and J ends were trimmed by 6 bases and 1 base, with 4 bases remaining between them. This CDR3 spans 13 amino acids. CDR3 sequence: CASRMSYNSPLHF. CDR3 coding DNA: TGTGCCAGCAGAATGTCCTATAATTCACCCCTCCACTTT.

A single count supports this clone. The CDR3 sequence is CASSLNREISGNTIYF. The CDR3 coding sequence is TGTGCCAGCAGCCTAAACAGGGAGATCTCTGGAAACACCATATATTTT. V and J are TRBV7-9 and TRBJ1-3; D possibly corresponds to TRBD1 (6 bases). With 5 bases removed from V and 0 bases from J, the gap between germline ends came to 14 bases. The CDR3 covers 16 residues. Looked up from germline, CDR1 is SEHNR and CDR2 is FQNEAQ (reference sequence).

This chain links TRBV2 with TRBJ2-3; TRBD2 aligns across 9 bases. With V trimmed by 6 bases and J by 2 bases, 6 bases remained unmatched. CDR1 and CDR2 (germline): SNHLY, FYNNEI. This CDR3 region has 15 residues. CDR3 region: CASRLSGSPTDTQYF. Here the CDR3 DNA reads TGTGCCAGCAGACTTAGCGGGAGCCCCACAGATACGCAGTATTTT.

V is TRBV6-5 and J is TRBJ1-5; 8 bases are a match to TRBD1. The germline V gene has CDR1 MNHEY and CDR2 SVGAGI. This CDR3 is built from 14 residues. J lost 7 bases, V lost 4 bases, and 6 bases had no gene match. The CDR3, as DNA: TGTGCCAGCAGTTCCGGACAGGGTGGCCAGCCCCAGCATTTT. This gives the protein CASSSGQGGQPQHF.

CDR3 residues: CASTQDGAGANVLTF. CDR3 DNA sequence: TGTGCCAGTACCCAGGACGGCGCTGGGGCCAACGTCCTGACTTTC. The chain couples TRBV19 to TRBJ2-6; no definite D call. Germline V gene lookup returns CDR1 LNHDA and CDR2 SQIVND (reference sequence). Trimming cost V 7 bases and J 2 bases, with 12 bases left between them. The CDR3 runs 15 residues.

The V call is TRBV2, the J call TRBJ2-1, with 8 nucleotides matching TRBD1. The CDR3 runs 12 residues. The germline V gene encodes CDR1 SNHLY and CDR2 FYNNEI. Trimming cost V 4 bases and J 10 bases; bases outside gene matches: 3. DNA of the CDR3: TGTGCCAGCAGTGGGACAGGGTCCGAGCAGTTCTTC. Amino acid sequence: CASSGTGSEQFF.

This clone has just a few counts. The chain has TRBV2 and TRBJ2-7; D remains unclear. The CDR3 has 10 amino acids. The V end lost 7 bases, the J end lost 5 bases, and 6 bases lay between the germline ends. The germline V gene encodes CDR1 SNHLY and CDR2 FYNNEI. The chain's CDR3 is CASMRDEQYF. As DNA, the CDR3 is TGTGCCAGCATGAGAGACGAGCAGTACTTC.

This chain links TRBV6-5 with TRBJ1-1, with 7 positions matching TRBD1. From germline, CDR1 is MNHEY and CDR2 SVGAGI. This CDR3 contains 15 residues. V trimming: 9 bases; J trimming: 3 bases; junction bases outside the gene matches: 13. The CDR3 nucleotides read TGTGCCAGTTCGAATCACAGGGGATCCCACACTGAAGCTTTCTTT. Encoded protein: CASSNHRGSHTEAFF.

The J gene is TRBJ1-6, the V gene TRBV5-3, with no clear D. TRBV5-3 is an ORF, with its function uncertain. The CDR3 loop spans 13 amino acids. Trimming removed 7 bases from V and 9 bases from J, with 14 bases in between. CDR3 in amino acids: CARQEGIGSPLHF. CDR3 bases: TGTGCCAGACAGGAGGGTATCGGTTCACCCCTCCACTTT.

The rearrangement joins TRBV30 to TRBJ2-1, with a possible D match to TRBD2 (5 bases). With 4 bases removed from V and 10 bases from J, the gap between germline ends came to 23 bases. This CDR3 comprises 15 residues. Per germline, CDR1 GTSNPN and CDR2 SVGIG (reference sequence). The CDR3 loop reads CAWNPSGLLSAEQFF. CDR3 DNA: TGTGCCTGGAATCCGAGCGGACTCCTGAGCGCCGAGCAGTTCTTC.

This clone occurred once. The genes are TRBV4-2 and TRBJ1-5; TRBD1 matches at 7 bases. CDR3 length equals 17 residues. The V gene end was trimmed by 2 bases and the J gene end by 3 bases; junction bases not matched to a gene: 10. Germline V CDR1 and CDR2: LGHNA, YNFKEQ. The CDR3 reads CASSQLPGQRINQPQHF. In DNA, the CDR3 is TGTGCCAGCAGCCAACTTCCGGGACAGAGAATCAATCAGCCCCAGCATTTT.

This clone was picked up one time. The CDR3 reads CASSLQGGTDTQYF. CDR3 bases: TGCGCCAGCAGCTTACAGGGTGGTACAGATACGCAGTATTTT. The chain recombines TRBV5-1 with TRBJ2-3, with D possibly TRBD1 on 6 matching bases. V lost 2 bases, J lost 3 bases, and 10 bases lay in between. CDR3 length: 14 residues. The germline CDR1 and CDR2 sequences are SGHRS and YFSETQ.

V usage is TRBV28 and J usage is TRBJ2-6; 9 nucleotides agree with TRBD1. The CDR3 runs to 13 residues. J was trimmed by 13 bases and V by 6 bases; bases with no gene match: 7. Per the germline V gene, CDR1 is MDHEN and CDR2 is SYDVKM. The CDR3 nucleotides are TGTGCCAGCAGGGGGGACAGGGTTGGTGTCCTGACTTTC. Translating it yields CASRGDRVGVLTF.